This passage covers 13 T cell receptor beta chains from one sample sequenced in a study of T cell clones after liver transplantation. Proliferating CFSE-low MLR cells were sequenced to define alloreactive TCRbeta sequences. Data came from immunoSEQ multiplex PCR; TCRdb stores just in-frame clones and leaves some out. Seen here are approximately 6,300 clones, approximately 31% observed once, and the top ten hold roughly a sixth. Their antigens remain unidentified. Sample: CD4+ T cells from cultured PBMCs. Receptor source: a human patient who received a liver transplant. The T cells may come from the graft donor.

The V gene is TRBV30, the J gene TRBJ2-3; 7 bases are shared with TRBD2. The ends lost 2 bases at V and 5 bases at J; junction bases unmatched: 4. The CDR3 length is 13 residues. Germline values: CDR1 GTSNPN, CDR2 SVGIG (reference sequence). CDR3 amino acids: CAWSSWGGDTQYF. Written as DNA, the CDR3 is TGTGCCTGGAGTTCCTGGGGGGGAGATACGCAGTATTTT.

This clone showed up just a few times. This chain uses TRBV5-5 with TRBJ2-6; 9 positions match TRBD1. The CDR3 has 16 amino acids. Trimming took 4 bases from V and 1 from J; bases not matched to a gene: 3. Germline V gives CDR1 SGHKS, CDR2 YYEKEE (reference sequence). The chain's CDR3 is CASSLGQGSGANVLTF. CDR3 nucleotides: TGTGCCAGCAGCCTAGGACAGGGGTCTGGGGCCAACGTCCTGACTTTC.

The sample holds a few counts of this clone. This sequence joins TRBV7-8 and TRBJ1-1; the D is unclear. Germline V gene lookup returns CDR1 SGHVS and CDR2 FQNEAQ. This CDR3 spans 14 amino acids. V lost 1 base to trimming and J lost 1 base, with 7 bases between them. CDR3 coding DNA: TGTGCCAGCAGCTTAGACAGCCGGAACACTGAAGCTTTCTTT. It codes for CASSLDSRNTEAFF.

The chain links TRBV6-9 to TRBJ1-2, with 8 nucleotides matching TRBD1. The junction had 16 bases not matched to a gene; V was cut back by 6 bases and J by 7 bases. Germline CDR1 reads MNHGY; CDR2 reads SVAAGI. CDR3 length: 16 residues. For the CDR3, the DNA is TGTGCCAGCAGCCAATCCGACAGGGGTGGATTTGTTGGCTACACCTTC. Protein sequence: CASSQSDRGGFVGYTF.

The chain combines TRBV4-2 with TRBJ2-1, with 8 bases lining up with TRBD1. The CDR3 consists of 16 residues. Germline V gives CDR1 LGHNA, CDR2 YNFKEQ. J gave up 3 bases and V 0 bases, and 4 bases lay outside the gene matches. Written as DNA, the CDR3 is TGTGCCAGCAGCCAAGAGGAGGGGACAGGCTACAATGAGCAGTTCTTC. Its translation is CASSQEEGTGYNEQFF.

This chain connects TRBV9 to TRBJ2-5, with D possibly being TRBD1 (6 bases). V was trimmed by 0 bases and J by 5 bases, leaving 11 bases between them. The CDR3 runs to 14 residues. Germline CDR1 SGDLS, CDR2 YYNGEE. The CDR3 reads CASSVAPGEETQYF. CDR3 DNA sequence: TGTGCCAGCAGCGTAGCCCCAGGGGAGGAGACCCAGTACTTC.

The V call is TRBV2, the J call TRBJ2-1, with 12 bases identical to TRBD2. The CDR3 runs 14 residues. Germline CDR1 and CDR2: SNHLY and FYNNEI. V gave up 4 bases and J gave up 9 bases; unmatched junction bases: 4. The CDR3: CASSVLAGGLEQFF. DNA of the CDR3: TGTGCCAGCAGTGTGCTAGCGGGGGGGCTTGAGCAGTTCTTC.

The V and J genes are TRBV5-8 and TRBJ2-7, with D unclear. V lost 0 bases and J 3 bases, leaving 13 bases between the germline ends. The CDR3 consists of 15 residues. CDR1 and CDR2 (germline): SGHTS, YDEGEE. CDR3 sequence (DNA): TGTGCCAGCAGCTTGGAGGGTAAGCCACACTACGAGCAGTACGTC. Translation gives CASSLEGKPHYEQYV.

This clone is classed as large. The rearrangement joins TRBV10-3 to TRBJ1-2; D not resolved. V shed 3 bases and J shed 6 bases, with 8 bases lying between them. The CDR3 contains 12 residues. CDR1 is ENHRY, CDR2 SYGVKD, per germline. CDR3 nucleotide sequence: TGTGCCATCAGTGAAACTGGGGATGGCTACACCTTC. It is translated as CAISETGDGYTF.

This clone was seen a few times. The rearrangement links TRBV5-6 to TRBJ1-1, with 7 bases matching TRBD1. V shed 3 bases and J 1 base; nucleotides not matched to a gene: 9. This CDR3 comprises 16 residues. Germline V gene data show CDR1 as SGHDT and CDR2 as YYEEEE. The DNA for the CDR3 is TGTGCCAGCAGCTCAACTCCGGGACAGACGAACACTGAAGCTTTCTTT. Amino acids: CASSSTPGQTNTEAFF.

The chain combines TRBV7-9 with TRBJ2-3, with 9 nucleotides matching TRBD1. The CDR3 sequence is 16 residues long. V was pared by 6 bases and J by 2 bases, with 9 bases of the junction left unmatched. Germline CDR1 and CDR2: SEHNR and FQNEAQ (reference sequence). This CDR3 is CASSLTGGRNTDTQYF. CDR3 DNA sequence: TGTGCCAGCAGTCTCACAGGGGGCCGTAACACAGATACGCAGTATTTT.

The chain links TRBV15 to TRBJ1-1; D gene unclear. Germline V gene data show CDR1 as LNHNV and CDR2 as YYDKDF (reference sequence). The V end was cut by 0 bases, the J end by 8 bases, with 19 bases between. This CDR3 is 16 amino acids long. The CDR3 loop reads CATSRDRAILASEAFF. CDR3 bases: TGTGCCACCAGCAGAGATAGGGCCATACTGGCCAGCGAAGCTTTCTTT. Based on the CDR3 plus reference TRBV15 and TRBJ1-1, the full variable domain is DAMVIQNPRYQVTQFGKPVTLSCSQTLNHNVMYWYQQKSSQAPKLLFHYYDKDFNNEADTPDNFQSRRPNTSFCFLDIRSPGLGDTAMYLCATSRDRAILASEAFFGQGTRLTVV.

The chain combines TRBV5-6 with TRBJ2-5, with D perhaps matching TRBD1 or TRBD2 (5 bases each). This CDR3 contains 15 residues. Germline V gene sequence: CDR1 SGHDT, CDR2 YYEEEE. Trimming cost V 2 bases and J 1 base, with 12 bases left between them. Here the CDR3 reads CASSFSGTTQETQYF. CDR3 nucleotides: TGTGCCAGCAGCTTCTCAGGGACCACCCAAGAGACCCAGTACTTC.